Reported below is one T cell receptor (beta chain). Antigen: not known. The sample originates from a study of regulatory dendritic cells for organ transplantation. For the study at large: LPS was added to dendritic cell cultures on day 6. Notes on the study in general: Memory T cells were less diverse than naive, with memory CD8+ most oligoclonal. Mature dendritic cells appeared to drive more memory CD8+ clonal expansion than regulatory ones.

Sequencing was performed with immunoSEQ multiplex PCR; in TCRdb, only in-frame clones are kept and a portion is missing. Seen here are approximately 22,000 clones, approximately 85% observed once, and the top ten hold 0.55% to 0.75%. Trimming at V came to 1 base and at J to 6 bases, leaving 8 bases not matched to a gene. CDR3 length equals 16 residues. CFSE-labeled sorted T cells met regulatory or mature dendritic cells for four to five days. CD4+ or CD8+ T cells were sorted as naive CD45RA+ or memory CD45RO+. Input material: naive CD4+ T cells from blood cultured with regulatory dendritic cells. This sample's subset: CD45RA+ naive T cells. The rearrangement links TRBV23-1 to TRBJ1-2; 10 nucleotides align to TRBD1. TRBV23-1 is flagged as an ORF with uncertain function. This TCR derives from a human donor in good health. The CDR3 spells CASSQLSPGQGHGYTF. The CDR3 nucleotides read TGCGCCAGCAGTCAATTATCACCGGGACAGGGGCATGGCTACACCTTC.